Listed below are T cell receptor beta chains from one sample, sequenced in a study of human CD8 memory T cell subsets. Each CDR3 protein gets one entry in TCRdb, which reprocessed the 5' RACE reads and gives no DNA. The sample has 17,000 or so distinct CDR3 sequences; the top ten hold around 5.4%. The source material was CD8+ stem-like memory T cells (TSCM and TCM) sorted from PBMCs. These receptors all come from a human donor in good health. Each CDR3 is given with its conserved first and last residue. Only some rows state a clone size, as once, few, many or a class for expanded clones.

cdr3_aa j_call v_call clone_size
CASKRALDYEQYF TRBJ2-7 TRBV27 -
CASSVARGLTEAFF TRBJ1-1 TRBV19 -
CASSYSKTFQETQYF TRBJ2-5 TRBV6-8 -
CASSPVRKGGYEQYF TRBJ2-7 TRBV4-1 -
CASSSDAGSSYNEQFF TRBJ2-1 TRBV6-5 -
CATSTTGDHQPQHF TRBJ1-5 TRBV15 -
CASSQQTAQETQYF TRBJ2-5 TRBV7-9 -
CASSSPPKDTEAFF TRBJ1-1 TRBV13 -
CSVVTEVSYEQYF TRBJ2-7 TRBV29-1 -
CASSETGSGKETQYF TRBJ2-5 TRBV7-9 -
CASSLPSGVSYNEQFF TRBJ2-1 TRBV11-1 -
CASSPGTGSYEQYF TRBJ2-7 TRBV6-5 -
CSARDLLAGSGELFF TRBJ2-2 TRBV20-1 -
CASSLTEGQPQHF TRBJ1-5 TRBV27 -
CASSLGHSGTATGELFF TRBJ2-2 TRBV7-6 -
CASSQEDRGYQPQHF TRBJ1-5 TRBV4-1 -
CASSLGQGNEQFF TRBJ2-1 TRBV19 -
CASSLQGAYEQYF TRBJ2-7 TRBV5-5 -
CASSLMGFGELFF TRBJ2-2 TRBV11-3 -
CASKEGKGTEAFF TRBJ1-1 TRBV6-6 -
CASSHTNQPQHF TRBJ1-5 TRBV5-6 -
CASSPGREAFF TRBJ1-1 TRBV7-9 medium-sized
CASSIWRIGENTGELFF TRBJ2-2 TRBV19 -
CASSWTRTSNEQFF TRBJ2-1 TRBV5-1 -
CASRGQGGYEQYF TRBJ2-7 TRBV7-2 -
CASSLLGGALSYEQYF TRBJ2-7 TRBV5-6 -
CATRQGRNEQFF TRBJ2-1 TRBV19 -
CASSVVAGQYNEQFF TRBJ2-1 TRBV9 -
CASSLAGSATEIQHF TRBJ1-5 TRBV7-9 -
CASSQGARYEQYF TRBJ2-7 TRBV4-1 -